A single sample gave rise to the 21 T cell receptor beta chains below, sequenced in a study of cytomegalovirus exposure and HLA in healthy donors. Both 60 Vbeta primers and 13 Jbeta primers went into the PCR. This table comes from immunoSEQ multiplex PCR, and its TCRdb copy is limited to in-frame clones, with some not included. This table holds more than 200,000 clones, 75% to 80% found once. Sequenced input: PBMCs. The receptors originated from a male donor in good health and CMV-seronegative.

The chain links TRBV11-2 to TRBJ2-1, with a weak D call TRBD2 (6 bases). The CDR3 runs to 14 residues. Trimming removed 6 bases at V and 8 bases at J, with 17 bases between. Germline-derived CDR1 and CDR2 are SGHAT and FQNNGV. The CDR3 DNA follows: TGTGCCAGCAGACAGCTCATAGCGGTGGATGAGCAGTTCTTC. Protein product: CASRQLIAVDEQFF. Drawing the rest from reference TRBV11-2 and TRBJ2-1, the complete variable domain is EAGVAQSPRYKIIEKRQSVAFWCNPISGHATLYWYQQILGQGPKLLIQFQNNGVVDDSQLPKDRFSAERLKGVDSTLKIQPAKLEDSAVYLCASRQLIAVDEQFFGPGTRLTVL.

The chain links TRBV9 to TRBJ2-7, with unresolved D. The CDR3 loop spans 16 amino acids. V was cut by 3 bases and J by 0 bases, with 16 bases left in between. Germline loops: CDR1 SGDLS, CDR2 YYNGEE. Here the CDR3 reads CASSGPQDSLSYEQYF. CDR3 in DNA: TGTGCCAGCAGCGGACCCCAAGACTCCCTCTCCTACGAGCAGTACTTC. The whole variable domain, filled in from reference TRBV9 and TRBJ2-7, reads DSGVTQTPKHLITATGQRVTLRCSPRSGDLSVYWYQQSLDQGLQFLIQYYNGEERAKGNILERFSAQQFPDLHSELNLSSLELGDSALYFCASSGPQDSLSYEQYFGPGTRLTVT.

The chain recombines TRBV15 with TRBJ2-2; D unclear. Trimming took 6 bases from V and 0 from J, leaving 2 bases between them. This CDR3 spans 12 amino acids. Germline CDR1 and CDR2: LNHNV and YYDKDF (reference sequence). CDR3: CATSTNTGELFF. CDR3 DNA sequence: TGTGCCACCAGTACGAACACCGGGGAGCTGTTTTTT.

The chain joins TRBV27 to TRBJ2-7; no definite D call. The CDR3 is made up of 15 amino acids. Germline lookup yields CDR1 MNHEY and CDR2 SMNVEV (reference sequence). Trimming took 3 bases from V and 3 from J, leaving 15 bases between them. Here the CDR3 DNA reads TGTGCCAGCAGTTTTGAGGCTGGCCTCTTCTACGAGCAGTACTTC. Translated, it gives CASSFEAGLFYEQYF.

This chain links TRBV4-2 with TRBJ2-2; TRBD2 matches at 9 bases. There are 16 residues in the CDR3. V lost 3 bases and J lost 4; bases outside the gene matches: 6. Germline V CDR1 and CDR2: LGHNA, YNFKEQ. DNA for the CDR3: TGTGCCAGCAGCCAGCAAGCGGGGGGCGGCACCGGGGAGCTGTTTTTT. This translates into CASSQQAGGGTGELFF.

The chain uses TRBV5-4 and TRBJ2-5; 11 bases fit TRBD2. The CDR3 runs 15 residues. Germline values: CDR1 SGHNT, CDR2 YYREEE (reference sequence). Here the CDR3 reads CASSHPSGGMKTQYF. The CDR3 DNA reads TGTGCGAGCTCCCACCCTAGCGGGGGGATGAAGACCCAGTACTTC.

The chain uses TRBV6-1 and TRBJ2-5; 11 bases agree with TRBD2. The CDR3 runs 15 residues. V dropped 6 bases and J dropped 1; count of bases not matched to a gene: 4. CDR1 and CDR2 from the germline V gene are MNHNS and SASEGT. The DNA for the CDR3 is TGTGCCAGCAGACTAGCGGGGGCACTCCAAGAGACCCAGTACTTC. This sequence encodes CASRLAGALQETQYF.

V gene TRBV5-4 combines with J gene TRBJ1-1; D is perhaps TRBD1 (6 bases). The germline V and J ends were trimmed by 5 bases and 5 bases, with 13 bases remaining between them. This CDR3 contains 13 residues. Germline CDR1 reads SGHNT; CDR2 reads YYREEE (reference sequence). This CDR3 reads CASSRRGGTEAFF. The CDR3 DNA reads TGTGCCAGCAGTCGAAGGGGGGGGACTGAAGCTTTCTTT.

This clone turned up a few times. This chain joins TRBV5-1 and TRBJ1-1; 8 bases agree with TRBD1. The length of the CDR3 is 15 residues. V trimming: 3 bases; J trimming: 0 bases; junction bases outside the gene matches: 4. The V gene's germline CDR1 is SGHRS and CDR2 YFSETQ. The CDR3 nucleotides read TGCGCCAGCAGCTCCGGGACAGGAATGAACACTGAAGCTTTCTTT. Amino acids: CASSSGTGMNTEAFF.

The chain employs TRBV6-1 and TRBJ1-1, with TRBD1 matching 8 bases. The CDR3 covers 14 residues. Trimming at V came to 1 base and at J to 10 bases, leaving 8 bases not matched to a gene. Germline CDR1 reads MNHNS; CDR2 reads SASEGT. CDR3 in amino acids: CASSEVSGTGGAFF. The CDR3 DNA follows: TGTGCCAGCAGTGAAGTTTCGGGGACAGGCGGAGCTTTCTTT.

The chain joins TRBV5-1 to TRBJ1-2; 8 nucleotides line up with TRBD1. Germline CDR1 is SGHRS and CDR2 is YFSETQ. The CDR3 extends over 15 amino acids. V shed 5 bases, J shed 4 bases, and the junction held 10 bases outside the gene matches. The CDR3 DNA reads TGCGCCAGCAGAGAACAGGGGGACATATTCTATGGCTACACCTTC. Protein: CASREQGDIFYGYTF.

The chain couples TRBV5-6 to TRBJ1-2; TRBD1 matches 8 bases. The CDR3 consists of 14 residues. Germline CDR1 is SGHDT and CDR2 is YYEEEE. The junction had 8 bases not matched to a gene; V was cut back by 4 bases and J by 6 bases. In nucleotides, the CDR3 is TGTGCCAGCAGCGCACAGGGGGAATCGGATGGCTACACCTTC. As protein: CASSAQGESDGYTF.

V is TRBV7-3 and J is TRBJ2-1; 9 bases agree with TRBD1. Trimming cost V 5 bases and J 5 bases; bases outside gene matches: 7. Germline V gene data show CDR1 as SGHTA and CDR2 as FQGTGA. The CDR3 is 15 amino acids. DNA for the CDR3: TGTGCCAGCAGCCGGGACAGGGTGGGCAACAATGAGCAGTTCTTC. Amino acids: CASSRDRVGNNEQFF.

The CDR3 nucleotides read TGCAGCGTTGATTCGGGGACCCAGTACTTC. Translated: CSVDSGTQYF. The V call is TRBV29-1, the J call TRBJ2-5; D not resolved. Trimming left V 3 bases short and J 7 bases short, with 6 bases between. The CDR3 contains 10 residues. CDR1 and CDR2 (germline): SQVTM, ANQGSEA.

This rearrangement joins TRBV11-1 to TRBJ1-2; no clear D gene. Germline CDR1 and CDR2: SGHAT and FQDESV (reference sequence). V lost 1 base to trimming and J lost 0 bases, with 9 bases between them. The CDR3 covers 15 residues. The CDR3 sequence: CASSLGGSPNYGYTF. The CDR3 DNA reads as TGTGCCAGCAGCTTAGGCGGCAGCCCTAACTATGGCTACACCTTC.

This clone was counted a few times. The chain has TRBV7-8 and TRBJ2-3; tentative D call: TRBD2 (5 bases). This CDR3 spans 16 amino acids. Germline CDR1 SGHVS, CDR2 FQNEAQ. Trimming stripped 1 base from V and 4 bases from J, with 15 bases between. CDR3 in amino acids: CASSLGIRGRADTQYF. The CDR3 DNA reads TGTGCCAGCAGCTTAGGGATCCGGGGTCGCGCAGATACGCAGTATTTT. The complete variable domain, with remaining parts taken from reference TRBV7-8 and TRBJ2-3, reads GAGVSQSPRYKVAKRGQDVALRCDPISGHVSLFWYQQALGQGPEFLTYFQNEAQLDKSGLPSDRFFAERPEGSVSTLKIQRTQQEDSAVYLCASSLGIRGRADTQYFGPGTRLTVL.

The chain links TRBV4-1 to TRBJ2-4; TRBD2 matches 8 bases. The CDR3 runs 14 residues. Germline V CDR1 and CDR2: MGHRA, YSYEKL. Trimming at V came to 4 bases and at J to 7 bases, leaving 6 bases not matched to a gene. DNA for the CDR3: TGCGCCAGCAGCCTGCGGGAGGAGCGGAACATTCAGTACTTC. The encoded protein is CASSLREERNIQYF.

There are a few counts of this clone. DNA of the CDR3: TGTGCCAGCTCACCAGCCGGGGGGAACACTGAAGCTTTCTTT. Amino acids: CASSPAGGNTEAFF. J is TRBJ1-1 and V is TRBV18; D perhaps matches TRBD1 (5 bases). Per germline, CDR1 KGHSH and CDR2 LQKENI. Between the trimmed V and J ends, which lost 2 bases and 1 base, there was a span of 8 bases. CDR3 length: 14 residues. The complete variable domain, with remaining parts taken from reference TRBV18 and TRBJ1-1, reads NAGVMQNPRHLVRRRGQEARLRCSPMKGHSHVYWYRQLPEEGLKFMVYLQKENIIDESGMPKERFSAEFPKEGPSILRIQQVVRGDSAAYFCASSPAGGNTEAFFGQGTRLTVV.

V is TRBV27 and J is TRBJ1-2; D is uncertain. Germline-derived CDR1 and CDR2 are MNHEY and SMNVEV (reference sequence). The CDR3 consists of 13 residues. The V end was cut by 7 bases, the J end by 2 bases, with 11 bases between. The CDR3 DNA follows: TGTGCCAGCACCGGAGGGAACAACTATGGCTACACCTTC. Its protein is CASTGGNNYGYTF.

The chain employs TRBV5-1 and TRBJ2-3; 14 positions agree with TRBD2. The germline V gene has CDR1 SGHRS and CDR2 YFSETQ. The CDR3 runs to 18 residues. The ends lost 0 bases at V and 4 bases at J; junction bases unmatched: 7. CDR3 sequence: CASSLGTSGRSLSDTQYF. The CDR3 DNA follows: TGCGCCAGCAGCTTGGGGACTAGCGGGAGGAGCTTATCAGATACGCAGTATTTT. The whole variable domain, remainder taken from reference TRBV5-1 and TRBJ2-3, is KAGVTQTPRYLIKTRGQQVTLSCSPISGHRSVSWYQQTPGQGLQFLFEYFSETQRNKGNFPGRFSGRQFSNSRSEMNVSTLELGDSALYLCASSLGTSGRSLSDTQYFGPGTRLTVL.

CDR3 in amino acids: CSVGQGEGSPLHF. In nucleotides, the CDR3 is TGCAGCGTTGGACAGGGGGAAGGATCACCCCTCCACTTT. V usage is TRBV29-1 and J usage is TRBJ1-6; 9 bases align to TRBD1. The germline V gene has CDR1 SQVTM and CDR2 ANQGSEA. The junction had 5 bases not matched to a gene; V was cut back by 4 bases and J by 10 bases. This CDR3 spans 13 amino acids.